The 8 T cell receptor beta chains below come from one sample, sequenced in a study of T cells in Graves' hyperthyroidism and ophthalmopathy. TCR beta CDR3 regions were amplified from RNA transcripts. HTBI primers were used for first-round RT-PCR of the TCR CDR3. TCRdb passed the multiplex PCR reads through MiXCR, listing each CDR3 protein once. The repertoire holds over 550,000 distinct CDR3 sequences, with over 15% as singletons. Sequenced material: blood. The receptor source for this set is a woman between 18 and 30 years old with Graves' hyperthyroidism.

V and J are TRBV3-1 and TRBJ1-6; D uncertain. The germline V and J ends were trimmed by 4 bases and 7 bases, with 11 bases remaining between them. The CDR3 contains 14 residues. The V gene's germline CDR1 is LGHDT and CDR2 YNNKEL (reference sequence). The CDR3 here is CASSPRRVNSPLHF. The CDR3 DNA reads TGTGCCAGCAGCCCTAGACGGGTAAATTCACCCCTCCACTTT.

This clonotype was recorded many times. The chain employs TRBV20-1 and TRBJ1-5; D unresolved. V lost 2 bases to trimming and J lost 1 base, with 9 bases between them. The CDR3 extends over 14 amino acids. Germline V CDR1 and CDR2: DFQATT, SNEGSKA (reference sequence). The chain's CDR3 is CSARIGSSNQPQHF. In nucleotides, the CDR3 is TGCAGTGCTAGAATAGGCTCGAGCAATCAGCCCCAGCATTTT.

V gene TRBV6-2 or TRBV6-3 combines with J gene TRBJ2-3, with 10 bases fitting TRBD2. Germline V gene sequence: CDR1 MNHEY, CDR2 SVGEGT. V trimming: 4 bases; J trimming: 0 bases; junction bases outside the gene matches: 10. The CDR3 has 18 amino acids. The CDR3 sequence is CASSSGRLAGVSTDTQYF. CDR3 coding DNA: TGTGCCAGCAGTTCCGGTAGGCTAGCGGGAGTGAGCACAGATACGCAGTATTTT.

V and J are TRBV6-4 and TRBJ2-2, with D perhaps assigned TRBD1 or TRBD2 (5 bases each). Trimming took off 0 bases at V and 15 bases at J, with 26 bases between the two ends. This CDR3 is 17 amino acids long. The germline CDR1 and CDR2 sequences are MRHNA and SNTAGT. CDR3 amino acids: CASSDSDTGSWPLPMFF. CDR3 bases: TGTGCCAGCAGTGACTCGGACACGGGGAGCTGGCCCCTTCCGATGTTTTTT.

This clonotype appeared a few times. The rearrangement joins TRBV11-3 to TRBJ1-2; TRBD1 might be the D (5 bases). V shed 4 bases and J shed 7 bases, with 16 bases lying between them. Germline CDR1 and CDR2: SGHNT and YENEEA. This CDR3 region has 14 residues. CDR3 bases: TGTGCCAGCAGCTACTCACCCTCAGGGTTTGGCTACACCTTC. It is translated as CASSYSPSGFGYTF.

This clonotype was found many times. The genes are TRBV2 and TRBJ2-1; D may be TRBD1 or TRBD2 (5 bases each). CDR1 and CDR2 from the germline V gene are SNHLY and FYNNEI. Trimming took 1 base from V and 3 from J, leaving 16 bases between them. This CDR3 has 17 residues. The CDR3 spells CASSEVGTPKRYNEQFF. In nucleotides, the CDR3 is TGTGCCAGCAGTGAAGTTGGGACCCCAAAGCGCTACAATGAGCAGTTCTTC.

This chain joins TRBV3-1 and TRBJ2-1; 11 bases align to TRBD2. V trimming: 0 bases; J trimming: 8 bases; junction bases outside the gene matches: 9. The CDR3 runs 17 residues. Germline loops: CDR1 LGHDT, CDR2 YNNKEL (reference sequence). This CDR3 reads CASSQERTSGPIDEQFF. In DNA, the CDR3 is TGTGCCAGCAGCCAAGAGCGGACTAGCGGGCCCATAGATGAGCAGTTCTTC.

This clonotype has just a few counts. V usage is TRBV7-2 and J usage is TRBJ1-3, with D uncertain. Trimming stripped 1 base from V and 4 bases from J, with 14 bases between. Germline lookup yields CDR1 SGHTA and CDR2 FQGNSA. The CDR3 loop spans 16 amino acids. CDR3 region: CASSLVGGWPGNTIYF. In nucleotides, the CDR3 is TGTGCCAGCAGCTTAGTAGGAGGGTGGCCAGGAAACACCATATATTTT.